Each of the 17 T cell receptor beta chains below was sequenced from the same sample in a study of blood T cell repertoires in COVID-19. This table comes from immunoSEQ multiplex PCR, and its TCRdb copy is limited to in-frame clones, with some not included. The table records roughly 460,000 clones, about 90% of them present only once. The sequenced sample consisted of peripheral blood. These receptors were collected from a man aged 18-30 years with COVID-19, enrolled during active disease.

This clone was seen more than once but under ten times. The chain recombines TRBV2 with TRBJ1-2; 7 nucleotides agree with TRBD1. After removal of 6 bases from V and 4 bases from J, the junction contained 11 bases not matched to a gene. The CDR3 covers 15 residues. The germline V gene has CDR1 SNHLY and CDR2 FYNNEI. In DNA, the CDR3 is TGTGCCAGCAGCGCCCCGGGACAGCGAGTCTATGGCTACACCTTC. It translates to CASSAPGQRVYGYTF.

V and J are TRBV14 and TRBJ2-1; TRBD2 might be the D (5 bases). Looked up from germline, CDR1 is SGHDN and CDR2 is FVKESK. V lost 8 bases and J 10 bases, leaving 18 bases between the germline ends. The CDR3 is 13 amino acids. The chain's CDR3 is CASSLQTRFEQFF. The CDR3 DNA reads TGTGCCAGCTCCCTACAAACTAGATTCGAGCAGTTCTTC.

This clone was seen a single time. V usage is TRBV7-2 and J usage is TRBJ1-5; D call uncertain. CDR3 length: 13 residues. In germline, CDR1 is SGHTA, CDR2 FQGNSA. The ends were cut back, 1 base at V and 7 bases at J, with 8 bases in the middle. The CDR3 protein is CASSLERGQPQHF. For the CDR3, the DNA is TGTGCCAGCAGCTTAGAGCGAGGGCAGCCCCAGCATTTT.

This chain joins TRBV10-2 and TRBJ2-7, with a possible D match to TRBD1 (6 bases). Germline V gene lookup returns CDR1 WSHSY and CDR2 SAAADI. Between the trimmed V and J ends, which lost 5 bases and 4 bases, there was a span of 18 bases. The CDR3 totals 15 residues. CDR3 sequence: CASSLRTADPYEQYF. The CDR3 DNA follows: TGCGCCAGCAGTCTCCGGACAGCGGATCCATACGAGCAGTACTTC.

V and J are TRBV5-6 and TRBJ1-1; D is undetermined. CDR3 length equals 12 residues. Germline CDR1 reads SGHDT; CDR2 reads YYEEEE. Trimming removed 0 bases from V and 7 bases from J, with 7 bases in between. CDR3 coding DNA: TGTGCCAGCAGCTTGGGAGAATATGAAGCTTTCTTT. The encoded protein is CASSLGEYEAFF.

V usage is TRBV5-1 and J usage is TRBJ2-6; 8 positions match TRBD1. CDR3 size: 16 residues. Germline V CDR1 and CDR2: SGHRS, YFSETQ. V lost 3 bases and J lost 3; bases outside the gene matches: 5. The CDR3 protein is CASSSDRGSGANVLTF. CDR3 nucleotide sequence: TGCGCCAGCAGCTCAGACAGGGGAAGTGGGGCCAACGTCCTGACTTTC.

The chain combines TRBV10-3 with TRBJ2-5; the match to TRBD2 covers 10 bases. After removal of 0 bases from V and 4 bases from J, the junction contained 8 bases not matched to a gene. This CDR3 spans 17 amino acids. Germline-derived CDR1 and CDR2 are ENHRY and SYGVKD. The CDR3 region is CAISESWVAGGRETQYF. The DNA for the CDR3 is TGTGCCATCAGTGAGTCGTGGGTAGCGGGGGGACGAGAGACCCAGTACTTC.

The chain carries TRBV7-9 and TRBJ2-2; D perhaps matches TRBD2 (6 bases). Germline loops: CDR1 SEHNR, CDR2 FQNEAQ (reference sequence). This CDR3 has 16 amino acids. The germline V and J ends were trimmed by 5 bases and 1 base, with 14 bases remaining between them. The CDR3 region is CASSRVGGENTGELFF. In nucleotides, the CDR3 is TGTGCCAGCAGCCGAGTCGGCGGGGAGAACACCGGGGAGCTGTTTTTT.

This chain links TRBV30 with TRBJ1-2; D may be TRBD1 (6 bases). The CDR3 extends over 15 amino acids. Germline CDR1 and CDR2: GTSNPN and SVGIG (reference sequence). Trimming took 3 bases from V and 4 from J, leaving 18 bases between them. The CDR3 DNA reads as TGTGCCTGGAGCGCCACACAGGGACTAGGCTATGGCTACACCTTC. Its protein product is CAWSATQGLGYGYTF.

The chain links TRBV19 to TRBJ1-2; 7 bases match TRBD1. The germline V gene encodes CDR1 LNHDA and CDR2 SQIVND (reference sequence). With 2 bases clipped from V and 11 bases from J, the junction kept 8 bases outside the gene matches. This CDR3 is 13 amino acids long. The CDR3, as DNA: TGTGCCAGTAGTATAATAAGGGGACAGACTTACACCTTC. It encodes CASSIIRGQTYTF.

The J gene is TRBJ2-5, the V gene TRBV3-1 (or the pseudogene TRBV3-2); the D gene is possibly TRBD2 (5 bases). This CDR3 is 10 amino acids long. From germline, CDR1 is LGHDT and CDR2 YNNKEL (reference sequence). This CDR3 is CASGQETQYF. DNA for the CDR3: TGTGCTTCGGGGCAAGAGACCCAGTACTTC.

A note on this clone: The sample carries other DNA sequences with the same CDR3. J is TRBJ2-7 and V is TRBV19; possibly TRBD2 for D (5 bases). Germline V lookup: CDR1 LNHDA, CDR2 SQIVND (reference sequence). V lost 0 bases and J 4 bases, leaving 7 bases between the germline ends. The CDR3 is 13 amino acids. CDR3 in DNA: TGTGCCAGTAGTATAGATCGGGGATACGAGCAGTACTTC. Its translation: CASSIDRGYEQYF.

This sequence joins TRBV27 and TRBJ1-1, with a possible D match to TRBD1 (5 bases). The ends were cut back, 5 bases at V and 4 bases at J, with 11 bases in the middle. This CDR3 has 13 amino acids. Per germline, CDR1 MNHEY and CDR2 SMNVEV (reference sequence). This CDR3 reads CASSLGASTEAFF. CDR3 coding DNA: TGTGCCAGCAGTCTAGGGGCAAGCACTGAAGCTTTCTTT.

This chain uses TRBV18 with TRBJ2-3; 8 positions agree with TRBD1. Germline V gene sequence: CDR1 KGHSH, CDR2 LQKENI. This CDR3 has 18 residues. Trimming at V came to 1 base and at J to 0 bases, leaving 9 bases not matched to a gene. This chain's CDR3 is CASSPQRQGRRSTDTQYF. CDR3 DNA sequence: TGTGCCAGCTCACCACAAAGACAGGGGCGCAGAAGCACAGATACGCAGTATTTT.

The gene calls are TRBV20-1 and TRBJ1-6; D call uncertain. From germline, CDR1 is DFQATT and CDR2 SNEGSKA (reference sequence). The V gene lost 3 bases and the J gene lost 10 bases, with 13 bases spanning the gap. The CDR3 has 13 residues. Written as DNA, the CDR3 is TGCAGTGCTAGTAGCAACACGGGATCACCCCTCCACTTT. As protein: CSASSNTGSPLHF.

The rearrangement links TRBV30 to TRBJ1-1; D gene unclear. The V end was cut by 8 bases, the J end by 3 bases, with 10 bases between. Per germline, CDR1 GTSNPN and CDR2 SVGIG (reference sequence). The CDR3 extends over 11 amino acids. The CDR3 DNA is TGTGCCAGCGCGCGGTACACTGAAGCTTTCTTT. The encoded protein is CASARYTEAFF.

The genes are TRBV4-2 and TRBJ2-1, with 8 nucleotides matching TRBD2. The CDR3 sequence is 17 residues long. Germline V gives CDR1 LGHNA, CDR2 YNFKEQ. The V segment lost 4 bases and the J segment 0 bases; nucleotides outside the gene matches: 8. The CDR3 reads CASSLLFGGGSYNEQFF. In DNA form, the CDR3 reads TGTGCCAGCAGCCTGCTCTTCGGGGGGGGCTCCTACAATGAGCAGTTCTTC.